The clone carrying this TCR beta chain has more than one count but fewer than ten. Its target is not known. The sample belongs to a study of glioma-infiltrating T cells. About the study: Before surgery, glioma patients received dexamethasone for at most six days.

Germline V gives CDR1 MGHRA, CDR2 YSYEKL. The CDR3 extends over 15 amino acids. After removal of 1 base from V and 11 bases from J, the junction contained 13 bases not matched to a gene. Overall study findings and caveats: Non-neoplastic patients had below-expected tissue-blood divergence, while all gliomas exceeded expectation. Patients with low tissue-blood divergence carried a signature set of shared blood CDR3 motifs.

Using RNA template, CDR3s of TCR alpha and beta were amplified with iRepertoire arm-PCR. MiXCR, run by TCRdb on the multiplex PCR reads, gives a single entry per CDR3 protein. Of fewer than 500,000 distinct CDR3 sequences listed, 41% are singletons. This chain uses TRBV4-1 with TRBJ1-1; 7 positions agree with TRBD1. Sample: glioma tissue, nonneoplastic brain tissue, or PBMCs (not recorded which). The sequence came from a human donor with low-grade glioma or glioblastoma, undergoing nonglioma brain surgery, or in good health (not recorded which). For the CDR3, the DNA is TGCGCCAGCAGCCAAGTGGGGGACAGCTCCCGTGGGGCTTTCTTT. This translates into CASSQVGDSSRGAFF.